This T cell receptor (beta chain) stems from a study of blood T cell repertoires in COVID-19. Germline values: CDR1 LGHDT, CDR2 YNNKEL (reference sequence). CDR3 length: 16 amino acids. Trimming shortened V by 1 base and J by 4 bases, and 16 bases separated the two germline ends. Produced via immunoSEQ multiplex PCR; TCRdb's table is partial and in-frame only. Of nearly 40,000 clones in the sample, 75% to 90% are singletons; the top ten hold 13% to 15%. The chain combines TRBV3-1 (or the pseudogene TRBV3-2) with TRBJ1-2, with D possibly being TRBD1 (5 bases). The sequencing sample was made of peripheral blood. This TCR was recovered from a man aged 50 or older with active or convalescent COVID-19. The DNA for the CDR3 is TGTGCCAGCAGCCAAGGTGGGGCAGGAAACATCTATGGCTACACCTTC. This codes for CASSQGGAGNIYGYTF.